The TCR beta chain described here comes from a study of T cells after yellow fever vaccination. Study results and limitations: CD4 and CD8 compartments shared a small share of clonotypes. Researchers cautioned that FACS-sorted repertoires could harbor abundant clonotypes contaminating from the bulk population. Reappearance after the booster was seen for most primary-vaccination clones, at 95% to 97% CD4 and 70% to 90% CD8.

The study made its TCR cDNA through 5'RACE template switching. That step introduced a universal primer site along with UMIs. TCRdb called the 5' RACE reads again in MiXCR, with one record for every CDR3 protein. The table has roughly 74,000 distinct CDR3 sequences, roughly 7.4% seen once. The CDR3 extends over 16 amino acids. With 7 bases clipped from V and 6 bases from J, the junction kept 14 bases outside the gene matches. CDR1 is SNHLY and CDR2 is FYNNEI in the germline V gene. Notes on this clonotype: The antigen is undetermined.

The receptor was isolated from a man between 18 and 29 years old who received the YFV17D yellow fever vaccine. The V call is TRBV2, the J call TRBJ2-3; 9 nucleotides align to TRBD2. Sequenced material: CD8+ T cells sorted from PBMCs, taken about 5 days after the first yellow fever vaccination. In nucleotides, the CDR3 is TGTGCCAGCACCCCCCCTGGGGCGGGGGGGCGGGATACGCAGTATTTT. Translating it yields CASTPPGAGGRDTQYF.